The 9 T cell receptor beta chains in this list originate from one sample, sequenced in a study of T cell clonality in common variable immunodeficiency. Profiling relied on immunoSEQ multiplex PCR, and the TCRdb table lists in-frame clones only, not all of them. The sample has about 43,000 clones, none seen only once. Sequencing was done on a sample of peripheral blood mononuclear cells. The receptor set was obtained from a person aged 18 to 70 in good health.

At least ten counts were recorded for this clone. The CDR3 goes on 3 residues after the read ends, and that part is filled in from the germline J gene. V and J are TRBV6-4 and TRBJ2-2; maybe TRBD1 (6 bases). The CDR3 length is 13 residues. In germline, CDR1 is MRHNA, CDR2 SNTAGT. V dropped 6 bases and J dropped 5 bases, with 10 bases sitting between them. The sequenced CDR3 bases are TGTGCCAGCAGCGATACAGGGACCGGGGAG. Protein sequence: CASSDTGTGE. The full CDR3 protein is CASSDTGTGELFF.

The table lists this clone with many counts. The observed sequence ends 3 residues before the CDR3 terminus, with the missing tail filled in from the germline J gene. The V and J genes are TRBV7-6 and TRBJ2-7; maybe TRBD2 (7 bases). V gave up 4 bases and J gave up 4 bases, with 23 bases separating them. The CDR3 extends over 17 amino acids. CDR1 and CDR2 (germline): SGHVS, FNYEAQ. CDR3 DNA (partial): TGTGCCAGCAGCTCTCCGGTAGGGGGGGCCCCTACTTACGAG. It codes for CASSSPVGGAPTYE. The full-length CDR3 reads as CASSSPVGGAPTYEQYF.

This clone was picked up many times. The CDR3 end lies 3 residues beyond the end of the read and is filled in from the germline J gene. The chain couples TRBV20-1 to TRBJ1-1; 9 bases fit TRBD1. J lost 5 bases, V lost 0 bases, and 7 bases had no gene match. In germline, CDR1 is DFQATT, CDR2 SNEGSKA (reference sequence). There are 15 residues in the CDR3. The CDR3 DNA, read in part, is TGCAGTGCTAGAGATCCCGACAGGGGGGTTACTGAA. This encodes CSARDPDRGVTE. Given in full, the CDR3 is CSARDPDRGVTEAFF.

A few counts support this clone. With the read ending 3 residues before the CDR3 end, the germline J gene is used to fill in that end. The chain is built from TRBV5-5 and TRBJ2-7, with 9 nucleotides matching TRBD2. Unmatched junction bases numbered 12, after V lost 6 bases and J lost 5 bases. The CDR3 has 15 amino acids. Germline loops: CDR1 SGHKS, CDR2 YYEKEE (reference sequence). The part of the CDR3 DNA that was read is TGTGCCAGCACCCCGCGGGTAGCGGGGGCTCACGAG. It encodes CASTPRVAGAHE. The complete CDR3 protein is CASTPRVAGAHEQYF.

This clone came up many times. The CDR3 DNA, read in part, is TGTGCCAGCAGCTTGGGCGGCCTAAACTCCTACAATGAG. Its translation is CASSLGGLNSYNE. In full, the CDR3 is CASSLGGLNSYNEQFF. The gene calls are TRBV5-4 and TRBJ2-1; D ambiguous. The read falls 3 residues short of the CDR3 end, and the missing part is taken from the germline J gene. Trimming removed 0 bases from V and 0 bases from J, with 10 bases in between. Per germline, CDR1 SGHNT and CDR2 YYREEE (reference sequence). This CDR3 contains 16 residues.

In its sample, this clone was seen many times. The sequenced CDR3 bases are TGTGCCAGCAGCTTAGCCGGGACAAACTATGGC. This translates into CASSLAGTNYG. The whole CDR3 sequence is CASSLAGTNYGYTF. The V gene is TRBV5-5, the J gene TRBJ1-2, with D possibly matching TRBD1 (6 bases). The CDR3 is cut off 3 residues early in the read; its end comes from the germline J gene. The CDR3 has 14 residues. Germline values: CDR1 SGHKS, CDR2 YYEKEE (reference sequence). Trimming cost V 2 bases and J 2 bases, with 10 bases left between them.

This clone was picked up many times. The read ends 3 residues early relative to the CDR3; the germline J gene fills the gap. The chain uses TRBV6-2 or TRBV6-3 and TRBJ1-2; a possible D gene is TRBD1 (6 bases). Germline CDR1 is MNHEY and CDR2 is SVGEGT. The CDR3 is made up of 15 amino acids. Trimming cost V 2 bases and J 3 bases, with 13 bases left between them. The sequenced part of the CDR3 DNA is TGTGCCAGCAGTTACCCCGGACAGCCTTACTATGGC. It is translated as CASSYPGQPYYG. The complete CDR3 sequence is CASSYPGQPYYGYTF.

This clone has ten or more counts. The observed sequence ends 3 residues before the CDR3 terminus, with the missing tail filled in from the germline J gene. The V gene is TRBV19, the J gene TRBJ1-1; D call uncertain. The CDR3 length is 12 residues. V was shortened by 6 bases and J by 4 bases, with 9 bases between the two germline ends. Germline CDR1 and CDR2: LNHDA and SQIVND (reference sequence). CDR3 protein: CASRGAGTEAFF. The part of the CDR3 DNA that was read is TGTGCCAGTAGAGGCGCGGGCACTGAA.

The sample holds many counts of this clone. The read finishes 3 residues shy of the CDR3 end, and the germline J gene is used to complete it. The gene calls are TRBV2 and TRBJ2-7; TRBD1 matches at 9 bases. Germline V CDR1 and CDR2: SNHLY, FYNNEI. With V trimmed by 7 bases and J by 5 bases, 6 bases remained unmatched. The CDR3 extends over 13 amino acids. CDR3: CASNAGTGNEQYF. The DNA read from the CDR3 is TGTGCCAGCAATGCCGGGACAGGGAACGAG.